Following are 27 T cell receptor beta chains from one sample sequenced in a study of patients and donors after allogeneic stem cell transplantation. In TCRdb, the RT-PCR reads were re-called with MiXCR into one record per CDR3 protein. Of over 350,000 distinct CDR3 sequences listed, about a sixth were seen once; the top ten hold around 7.9%. Sequencing was done on a sample of blood, either unsorted or a sorted T cell fraction (not recorded which). The receptor set was obtained from a human donor who was either an allogeneic HSCT recipient or a stem cell or donor lymphocyte infusion donor (not recorded which). It is not recorded whose cells these are; they may come from a transplant donor.

This clonotype was counted only a few times. CDR3 nucleotides: TGTGCCACCAGTGATCCCCCTCGGCTAGCGGGGGGCCTGGAGGACACAGATACGCAGTATTTT. Residues: CATSDPPRLAGGLEDTDTQYF. The chain links TRBV24-1 to TRBJ2-3; TRBD2 matches at 11 bases. J was trimmed by 2 bases and V by 3 bases; bases with no gene match: 18. The germline V gene has CDR1 KGHDR and CDR2 SFDVKD. The CDR3 contains 21 residues.

The chain couples TRBV9 to TRBJ2-4, with TRBD2 matching over 8 bases. The CDR3 length is 18 residues. Germline CDR1 reads SGDLS; CDR2 reads YYNGEE. With 2 bases clipped from V and 1 base from J, the junction kept 11 bases outside the gene matches. CDR3 bases: TGTGCCAGCAGCGTTTCACTAGCGGATGCTGGGGCCAAAAACATTCAGTACTTC. Its translation: CASSVSLADAGAKNIQYF. Full variable domain (rest looked up from reference TRBV9 and TRBJ2-4): DSGVTQTPKHLITATGQRVTLRCSPRSGDLSVYWYQQSLDQGLQFLIQYYNGEERAKGNILERFSAQQFPDLHSELNLSSLELGDSALYFCASSVSLADAGAKNIQYFGAGTRLSVL.

This clonotype was seen a few times. V usage is TRBV11-2 and J usage is TRBJ2-1, with no clear D. Trimming left V 0 bases short and J 4 bases short, with 10 bases between. The germline V gene encodes CDR1 SGHAT and CDR2 FQNNGV. This CDR3 is built from 15 residues. The CDR3 sequence: CASSLDLMGYNEQFF. DNA for the CDR3: TGTGCCAGCAGCTTAGATCTCATGGGTTACAATGAGCAGTTCTTC.

The chain uses TRBV2 and TRBJ1-1; D perhaps matches TRBD1 (5 bases). Germline CDR1 reads SNHLY; CDR2 reads FYNNEI. Between the trimmed V and J ends, which lost 8 bases and 5 bases, there was a span of 15 bases. This CDR3 is built from 13 residues. The CDR3 coding sequence is TGTGCCAGCCATACTCTACCAGGGACTGAAGCTTTCTTT. It is translated as CASHTLPGTEAFF.

The genes are TRBV7-6 and TRBJ1-3, with D perhaps TRBD1 (6 bases). Per the germline V gene, CDR1 is SGHVS and CDR2 is FNYEAQ. The V end lost 5 bases, the J end lost 4 bases, and 15 bases lay between the germline ends. The CDR3 loop spans 15 amino acids. The CDR3: CASSPGEYYGNTIYF. The CDR3 nucleotides are TGTGCCAGCAGCCCAGGGGAATATTACGGAAACACCATATATTTT.

V is TRBV24-1 and J is TRBJ2-7, with D tentatively TRBD1 (6 bases). Per the germline V gene, CDR1 is KGHDR and CDR2 is SFDVKD. This CDR3 has 14 residues. V was pared by 2 bases and J by 0 bases, with 7 bases between. CDR3 sequence (DNA): TGTGCCACCAGTGATTCGGACAGCTCCTACGAGCAGTACTTC. It encodes CATSDSDSSYEQYF.

This clonotype was seen a few times. The rearrangement joins TRBV12-3 or TRBV12-4 to TRBJ1-1; perhaps TRBD1 as D (5 bases). The CDR3 is made up of 14 amino acids. V was trimmed by 7 bases and J by 1 base, leaving 13 bases between them. As DNA, the CDR3 is TGTGCCAGCACCTGGGGGGGACCGAACACTGAAGCTTTCTTT. This encodes CASTWGGPNTEAFF.

This clonotype turned up a few times. This rearrangement joins TRBV7-9 to TRBJ2-3; TRBD2 agrees at 8 bases. The length of the CDR3 is 14 residues. J was trimmed by 4 bases and V by 2 bases; bases with no gene match: 2. Germline-derived CDR1 and CDR2 are SEHNR and FQNEAQ (reference sequence). The CDR3 protein is CASSLTGGPDTQYF. CDR3 nucleotide sequence: TGTGCCAGCAGCTTAACGGGAGGGCCAGATACGCAGTATTTT.

The chain combines TRBV6-1 with TRBJ1-5, with D unclear. This CDR3 has 13 residues. V lost 6 bases to trimming and J lost 2 bases, with 8 bases between them. Germline loops: CDR1 MNHNS, CDR2 SASEGT. For the CDR3, the DNA is TGTGCCAGCAGACGCTCCGGCAATCAGCCCCAGCATTTT. This gives the protein CASRRSGNQPQHF.

The table lists this clonotype with a few counts. CDR3 sequence: CSATPINRPERGAGEQFF. In DNA form, the CDR3 reads TGCAGTGCTACCCCCATCAACCGGCCCGAGCGGGGGGCTGGTGAGCAGTTCTTC. The rearrangement joins TRBV20-1 to TRBJ2-1; 9 bases are shared with TRBD2. Germline CDR1 reads DFQATT; CDR2 reads SNEGSKA (reference sequence). This CDR3 spans 18 amino acids. V lost 4 bases and J lost 9; bases outside the gene matches: 22.

J is TRBJ1-1 and V is TRBV11-2, with D maybe TRBD1 (6 bases). The CDR3 is 15 amino acids. Per the germline V gene, CDR1 is SGHAT and CDR2 is FQNNGV. The V end was cut by 0 bases, the J end by 1 base, with 9 bases between. CDR3 in DNA: TGTGCCAGCAGCTTAGATCAGGGGAGGAACACTGAAGCTTTCTTT. It codes for CASSLDQGRNTEAFF.

This clonotype was counted at least ten times. The CDR3 protein is CASSLGTGKNEQYF. DNA of the CDR3: TGTGCCAGCAGCTTAGGGACAGGGAAAAACGAGCAGTACTTC. The chain recombines TRBV7-2 with TRBJ2-7, with 8 nucleotides matching TRBD1. Germline CDR1 and CDR2: SGHTA and FQGNSA. The CDR3 runs 14 residues. With 1 base clipped from V and 5 bases from J, the junction kept 4 bases outside the gene matches.

The table lists this clonotype with a few counts. The V and J genes are TRBV9 and TRBJ2-5; TRBD2 agrees at 10 bases. Germline V gives CDR1 SGDLS, CDR2 YYNGEE. J was trimmed by 4 bases and V by 0 bases; bases with no gene match: 3. This CDR3 contains 15 residues. The CDR3 bases are TGTGCCAGCAGCGTAGCTAGCGGGAGACGAGAGACCCAGTACTTC. Amino acids: CASSVASGRRETQYF.

The chain joins TRBV20-1 to TRBJ1-1; the D gene is possibly TRBD1 (5 bases). Germline-derived CDR1 and CDR2 are DFQATT and SNEGSKA (reference sequence). Trimming shortened V by 0 bases and J by 2 bases, and 10 bases separated the two germline ends. The length of the CDR3 is 14 residues. CDR3 loop: CSARDGGVNTEAFF. The CDR3 DNA reads as TGCAGTGCTAGAGATGGGGGGGTTAACACTGAAGCTTTCTTT.

The chain couples TRBV15 to TRBJ2-7; the D call may be TRBD1 or TRBD2 (5 bases each). V was cut by 4 bases and J by 11 bases, with 21 bases left in between. This CDR3 has 14 amino acids. Germline CDR1 LNHNV, CDR2 YYDKDF (reference sequence). The CDR3 spells CATSTGNKWGLEYF. CDR3 nucleotides: TGTGCCACCAGCACCGGGAATAAATGGGGCCTGGAGTACTTC.

This clonotype has at least ten counts. V is TRBV10-3 and J is TRBJ1-3, with D tentatively TRBD1 (6 bases). Trimming shortened V by 6 bases and J by 0 bases, and 9 bases separated the two germline ends. The CDR3 is made up of 14 amino acids. Germline lookup yields CDR1 ENHRY and CDR2 SYGVKD. This chain's CDR3 is CAIRGQSSGNTIYF. CDR3 DNA: TGTGCCATCAGGGGACAAAGCTCTGGAAACACCATATATTTT.

The chain links TRBV5-1 to TRBJ2-3, with 8 bases that match TRBD2. CDR3 length: 16 amino acids. Germline lookup yields CDR1 SGHRS and CDR2 YFSETQ. V was clipped by 1 base and J by 4 bases; unmatched bases: 8. Here the CDR3 DNA reads TGCGCCAGCAGCTTGTCGGTCGGGAGGGCCCCAGATACGCAGTATTTT. Translated: CASSLSVGRAPDTQYF.

This clonotype was recorded a few times. The chain recombines TRBV4-1 with TRBJ2-1; D possibly uses TRBD1 or TRBD2 (5 bases each). The CDR3 extends over 16 amino acids. Germline assignment: CDR1 MGHRA and CDR2 YSYEKL. V gave up 3 bases and J gave up 8 bases, with 20 bases separating them. The CDR3 loop is CASSHLPGQGDDEQFF. In nucleotides, the CDR3 is TGCGCCAGCAGCCACCTACCGGGGCAAGGGGATGATGAGCAGTTCTTC.

This clonotype was seen many times. The chain has TRBV6-2 or TRBV6-3 and TRBJ1-5; tentative D call: TRBD1 (5 bases). V was shortened by 2 bases and J by 4 bases, with 6 bases between the two germline ends. The germline CDR1 and CDR2 sequences are MNHEY and SVGEGT. The CDR3 consists of 13 residues. CDR3 sequence reads: CASSYEGNQPQHF. As DNA, the CDR3 is TGTGCCAGCAGTTACGAGGGGAATCAGCCCCAGCATTTT.

This chain links TRBV5-1 with TRBJ1-2, with D possibly TRBD1 on 5 matching bases. CDR3 size: 15 residues. Trimming pared 4 bases from V and 2 bases from J, leaving 15 bases between. Germline V CDR1 and CDR2: SGHRS, YFSETQ. The CDR3 is CASSLGWGTNYGYTF. CDR3 sequence (DNA): TGCGCCAGCAGCCTGGGGTGGGGGACCAACTATGGCTACACCTTC.

Only a few counts were recorded for this clonotype. V and J are TRBV4-1 and TRBJ2-2, with 8 bases lining up with TRBD2. Germline assignment: CDR1 MGHRA and CDR2 YSYEKL. The trim removed 1 base at V and 4 bases at J, leaving 5 bases unmatched. This CDR3 is 16 amino acids long. The CDR3 DNA reads TGCGCCAGCAGCCAAGTGGCGACTAGCGTCACCGGGGAGCTGTTTTTT. Translated, it gives CASSQVATSVTGELFF.

CDR3 sequence: CASSPRTGQETQYF. The CDR3 DNA follows: TGTGCCAGCTCCCCGCGGACAGGACAAGAGACCCAGTACTTC. V gene TRBV18 combines with J gene TRBJ2-5; 7 nucleotides agree with TRBD1. The CDR3 runs to 14 residues. From germline, CDR1 is KGHSH and CDR2 LQKENI. V was pared by 6 bases and J by 2 bases, with 6 bases of the junction left unmatched.

The chain uses TRBV27 and TRBJ1-6; D remains unclear. This CDR3 spans 16 amino acids. Looked up from germline, CDR1 is MNHEY and CDR2 is SMNVEV (reference sequence). Trimming pared 0 bases from V and 7 bases from J, leaving 13 bases between. The CDR3 DNA reads as TGTGCCAGCAGTTTATCAGCGGGAGGAGAAAATTCACCCCTCCACTTT. Amino acid sequence: CASSLSAGGENSPLHF.

V is TRBV6-1 and J is TRBJ2-1, with a possible D match to TRBD1 (6 bases). V lost 6 bases and J lost 9, with 15 bases in between. The CDR3 length is 13 residues. CDR1 is MNHNS, CDR2 SASEGT, per germline. This CDR3 is CASSRQGIAEQFF. The CDR3 coding sequence is TGTGCCAGCAGCCGGCAGGGGATCGCTGAGCAGTTCTTC.

This clonotype has just a few counts. The genes are TRBV6-5 and TRBJ2-2; the match to TRBD2 covers 7 bases. V lost 3 bases and J lost 4; bases outside the gene matches: 5. The CDR3 loop spans 15 amino acids. Per the germline V gene, CDR1 is MNHEY and CDR2 is SVGAGI. CDR3 coding DNA: TGTGCCAGCAGTTATGCGGGAGCGACCACCGGGGAGCTGTTTTTT. It encodes CASSYAGATTGELFF.

In this sample, this clonotype turned up many times. The V call is TRBV11-2, the J call TRBJ1-1, with TRBD1 as a possible D gene (6 bases). This CDR3 has 17 amino acids. Germline CDR1 and CDR2: SGHAT and FQNNGV. Trimming removed 5 bases at V and 1 base at J, with 20 bases between. CDR3 loop: CASSPIQGHMPNTEAFF. CDR3 bases: TGTGCCAGCAGCCCGATTCAGGGACACATGCCGAACACTGAAGCTTTCTTT. Variable domain in full (rest from reference TRBV11-2 and TRBJ1-1): EAGVAQSPRYKIIEKRQSVAFWCNPISGHATLYWYQQILGQGPKLLIQFQNNGVVDDSQLPKDRFSAERLKGVDSTLKIQPAKLEDSAVYLCASSPIQGHMPNTEAFFGQGTRLTVV.

In this sample, this clonotype turned up a few times. For the CDR3, the DNA is TGCAGCGCCGGGACAGGGGAAAACATTCAGTACTTC. Amino acid sequence: CSAGTGENIQYF. This chain joins TRBV29-1 and TRBJ2-4, with TRBD1 identical over 10 bases. V trimming: 7 bases; J trimming: 5 bases; junction bases outside the gene matches: 2. Germline CDR1 and CDR2: SQVTM and ANQGSEA. The CDR3 has 12 amino acids.